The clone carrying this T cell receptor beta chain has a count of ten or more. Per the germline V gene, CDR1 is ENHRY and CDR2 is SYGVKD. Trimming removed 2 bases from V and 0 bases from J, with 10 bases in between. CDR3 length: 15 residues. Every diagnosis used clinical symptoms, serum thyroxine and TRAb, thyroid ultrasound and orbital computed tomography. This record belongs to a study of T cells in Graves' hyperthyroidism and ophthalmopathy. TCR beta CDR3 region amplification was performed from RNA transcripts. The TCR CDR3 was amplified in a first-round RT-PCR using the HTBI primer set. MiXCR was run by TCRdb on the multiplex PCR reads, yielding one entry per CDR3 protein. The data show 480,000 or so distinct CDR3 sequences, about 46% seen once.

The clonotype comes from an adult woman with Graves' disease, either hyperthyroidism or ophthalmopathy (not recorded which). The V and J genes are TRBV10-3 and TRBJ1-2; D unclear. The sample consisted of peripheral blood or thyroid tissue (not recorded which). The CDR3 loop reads CAISEGNRANYGYTF. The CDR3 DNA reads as TGTGCCATCAGTGAGGGTAATAGGGCTAACTATGGCTACACCTTC.